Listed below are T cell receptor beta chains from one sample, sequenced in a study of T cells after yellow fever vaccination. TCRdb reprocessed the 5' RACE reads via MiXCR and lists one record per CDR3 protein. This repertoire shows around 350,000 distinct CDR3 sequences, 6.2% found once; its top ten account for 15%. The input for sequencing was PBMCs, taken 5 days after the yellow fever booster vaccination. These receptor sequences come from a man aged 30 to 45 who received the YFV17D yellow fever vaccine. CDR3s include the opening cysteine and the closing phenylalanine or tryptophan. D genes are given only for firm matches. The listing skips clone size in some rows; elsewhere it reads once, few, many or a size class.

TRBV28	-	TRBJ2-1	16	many	TGTGCCAGCAGTTTATTAGTGGGGAGCGACTACAATGAGCAGTTCTTC	CASSLLVGSDYNEQFF
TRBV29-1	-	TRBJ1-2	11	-	TGCAGCGTTAGCGCCGGATATGGCTACACCTTC	CSVSAGYGYTF
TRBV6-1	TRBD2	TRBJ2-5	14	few	TGTGCCACCGCGACTAGCGGGAGTGGAGAGACCCAGTACTTC	CATATSGSGETQYF
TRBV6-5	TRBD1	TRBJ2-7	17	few	TGTGCCAGCAGTTACCAGCCCAGTGGGACAGGGGCCGACGAGCAGTACTTC	CASSYQPSGTGADEQYF
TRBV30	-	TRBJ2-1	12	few	TGTGCCTGGAGGGGTAGCGGCGATGAGCAGTTCTTC	CAWRGSGDEQFF
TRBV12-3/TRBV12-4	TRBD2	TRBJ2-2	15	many	TGCGCCAGCAGCTTAGCGGGAGGGCCGACCGGGGAGCTGTTTTTT	CASSLAGGPTGELFF
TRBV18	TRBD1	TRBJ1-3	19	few	TGTGCCAGCTCACCACCGGGACAGGTTCCACTCTACTCTGGAAACACCATATATTTT	CASSPPGQVPLYSGNTIYF
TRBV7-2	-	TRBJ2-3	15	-	TGTGCCAGCAGACTACACCGGGAGTCCGGTGATACGCAGTATTTT	CASRLHRESGDTQYF
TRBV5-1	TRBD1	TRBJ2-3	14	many	TGCGCCAGCAGGAACGGACAGGGAACAGATACGCAGTATTTT	CASRNGQGTDTQYF
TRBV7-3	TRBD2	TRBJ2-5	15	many	TGTGCCAGCAGCTTAGGACTAGCCCGCCAAGAGACCCAGTACTTC	CASSLGLARQETQYF
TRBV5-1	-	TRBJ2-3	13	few	TGCGCCAGCAGCTTGGCCGATGAAGATACGCAGTATTTT	CASSLADEDTQYF
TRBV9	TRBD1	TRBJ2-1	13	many	TGTGCCAGCAGCGTGGGACAGAACAATGAGCAGTTCTTC	CASSVGQNNEQFF
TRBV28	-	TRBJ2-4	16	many	TGTGCCAGCAGCGCCGGTCGGTGGGGGGCCAAAAACATTCAGTACTTC	CASSAGRWGAKNIQYF
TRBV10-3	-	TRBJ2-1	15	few	TGTGCCATCAGTGTAGCGGCTCCTTTATACAATGAGCAGTTCTTC	CAISVAAPLYNEQFF
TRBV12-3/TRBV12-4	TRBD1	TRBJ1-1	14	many	TGTGCCAGCAGTAAGGGACAGGGCGAGGCTGAAGCTTTCTTT	CASSKGQGEAEAFF
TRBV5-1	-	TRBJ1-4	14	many	TGCGCCAGCAGCCAGGCTGCAACTAATGAAAAACTGTTTTTT	CASSQAATNEKLFF
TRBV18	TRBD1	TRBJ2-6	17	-	TGTGCCAGCTCACCGGGACAGGGGGCCCCTGGGGCCAACGTCCTGACTTTC	CASSPGQGAPGANVLTF
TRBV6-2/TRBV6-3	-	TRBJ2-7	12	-	TGTGCCAGCAGAGGAGACTCCTACGAGCAGTACTTC	CASRGDSYEQYF
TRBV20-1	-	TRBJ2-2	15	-	TGCAGTGCTAGAGCGCAACAGACTCCGACCGGGGAGCTGTTTTTT	CSARAQQTPTGELFF
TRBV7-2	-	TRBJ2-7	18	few	TGTGCCAGCAGCTTAGCGCCGAGGGGTCGAAATCGCTCCTACGAGCAGTACTTC	CASSLAPRGRNRSYEQYF
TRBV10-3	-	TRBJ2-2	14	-	TGTGCCATCAGTAAGGACAGTAACACCGGGGAGCTGTTTTTT	CAISKDSNTGELFF
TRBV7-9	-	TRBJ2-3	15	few	TGTGCCAGCAGCTTATCTCTAGCTAAAGCAGATACGCAGTATTTT	CASSLSLAKADTQYF
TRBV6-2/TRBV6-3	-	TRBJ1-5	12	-	TGTGCCAGCAGTTACTTCAATCAGCCCCAGCATTTT	CASSYFNQPQHF
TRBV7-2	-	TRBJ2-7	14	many	TGTGCCAGCAGCTTAGGTGGGTTCACCTACGAGCAGTACTTC	CASSLGGFTYEQYF
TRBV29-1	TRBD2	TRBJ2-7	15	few	TGCAGCGTTTCCGGGACTAGCGTGAGCTCCTACGAGCAGTACTTC	CSVSGTSVSSYEQYF
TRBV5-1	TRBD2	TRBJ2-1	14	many	TGCGCCAGCACGGGAGGTGCTCCCTACAATGAGCAGTTCTTC	CASTGGAPYNEQFF
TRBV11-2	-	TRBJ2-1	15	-	TGTGCCAGCAGCTTAGTGGTGGGATCCTACAATGAGCAGTTCTTC	CASSLVVGSYNEQFF
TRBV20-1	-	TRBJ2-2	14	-	TGCAGTGCTAGAGATCTAGCGACAAGCGGGGAGCTGTTTTTT	CSARDLATSGELFF
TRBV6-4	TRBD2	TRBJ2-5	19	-	TGTGCCAGCAGCCTACTAGGACTAGCGGGAGCCGGGTACCAAGAGACCCAGTACTTC	CASSLLGLAGAGYQETQYF
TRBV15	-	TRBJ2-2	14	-	TGTGCCACCAGCAGAGGGACTAAGACCGGGGAGCTGTTTTTT	CATSRGTKTGELFF
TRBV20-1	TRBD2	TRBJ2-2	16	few	TGCAGTGCTAGAGAGTCACTAGCGGCGAACACCGGGGAGCTGTTTTTT	CSARESLAANTGELFF
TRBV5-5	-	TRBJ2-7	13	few	TGTGCCAGCAGCCCCGGACAACCCTACGAGCAGTACTTC	CASSPGQPYEQYF
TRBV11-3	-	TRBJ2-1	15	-	TGTGCCAGCAGCTTATATGCTACCCAAATCAATGAGCAGTTCTTC	CASSLYATQINEQFF
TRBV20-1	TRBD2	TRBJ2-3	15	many	TGCAGTGCTAGGTTTAGCGGGAGGGCATCGGATACGCAGTATTTT	CSARFSGRASDTQYF